This T cell receptor beta chain stems from a study of siplizumab effects on memory and regulatory T cells. The study, taken as a whole, reports: Proliferating siplizumab-cultured Tregs lacked confirmed suppressive function. Memory cells seemed less diverse than naive T cells, which also seemed major contributors to the alloresponse. Siplizumab caused a significant drop in alloreactive sequences traceable to unstimulated CD4+ memory cells.

Unstimulated naive, memory, effector memory and TEMRA subsets were also sequenced, drawn from three donor pairs. Only in-frame clones appear in the TCRdb table, and some are missing; sequencing was by immunoSEQ multiplex PCR. The repertoire has about 91,000 clones, roughly 97% of them found once; the top ten carry 0.031%. Notes on this clone: Its cognate antigen is unknown.

The CDR3 has 14 residues. Sample: naive CD4+ T cells sorted from blood. The receptor comes from a human donor in good health. The rearrangement joins TRBV21-1 to TRBJ1-2. TRBV21-1 is a listed pseudogene. The CDR3 loop is CASSKRGADYGYTF. For the CDR3, the DNA is TGTGCCAGCAGCAAAAGGGGGGCGGACTATGGCTACACCTTC.